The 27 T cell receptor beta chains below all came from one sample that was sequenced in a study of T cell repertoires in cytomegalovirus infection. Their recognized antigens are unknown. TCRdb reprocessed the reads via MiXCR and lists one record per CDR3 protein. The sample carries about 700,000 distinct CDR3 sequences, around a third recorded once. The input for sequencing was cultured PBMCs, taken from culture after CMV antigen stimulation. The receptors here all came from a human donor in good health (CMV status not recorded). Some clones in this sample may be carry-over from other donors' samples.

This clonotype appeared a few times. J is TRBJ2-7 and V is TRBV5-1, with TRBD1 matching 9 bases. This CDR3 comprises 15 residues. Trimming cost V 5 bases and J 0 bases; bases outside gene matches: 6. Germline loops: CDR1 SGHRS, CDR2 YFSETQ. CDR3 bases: TGCGCCAGCAGACGGACAGGGGAGGCCTCCTACGAGCAGTACTTC. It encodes CASRRTGEASYEQYF.

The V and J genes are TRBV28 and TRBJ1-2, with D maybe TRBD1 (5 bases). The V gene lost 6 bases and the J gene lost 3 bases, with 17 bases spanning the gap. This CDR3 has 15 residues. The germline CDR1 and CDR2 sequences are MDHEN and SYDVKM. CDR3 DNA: TGTGCCAGCAGCTGGGGCGTTTATGGTTACTATGGCTACACCTTC. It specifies CASSWGVYGYYGYTF.

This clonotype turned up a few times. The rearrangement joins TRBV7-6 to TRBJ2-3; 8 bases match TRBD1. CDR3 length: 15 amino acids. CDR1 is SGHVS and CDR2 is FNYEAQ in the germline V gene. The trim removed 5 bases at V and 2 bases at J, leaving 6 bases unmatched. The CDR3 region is CASSPRTGLTDTQYF. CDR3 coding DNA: TGTGCCAGCAGCCCTCGGACAGGGCTCACAGATACGCAGTATTTT.

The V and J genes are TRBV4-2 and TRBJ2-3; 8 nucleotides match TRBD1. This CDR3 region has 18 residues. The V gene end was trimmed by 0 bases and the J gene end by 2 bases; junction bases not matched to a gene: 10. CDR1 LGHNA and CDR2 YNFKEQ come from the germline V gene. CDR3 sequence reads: CASSQDLAGGKYTDTQYF. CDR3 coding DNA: TGTGCCAGCAGCCAAGACTTGGCAGGGGGCAAATACACAGATACGCAGTATTTT.

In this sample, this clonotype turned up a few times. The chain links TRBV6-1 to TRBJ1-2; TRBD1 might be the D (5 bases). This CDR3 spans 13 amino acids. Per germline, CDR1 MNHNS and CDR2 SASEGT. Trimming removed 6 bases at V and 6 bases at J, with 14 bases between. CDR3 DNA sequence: TGTGCCAGCAGGAAGGAGGGGCCTGATGGCTACACCTTC. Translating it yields CASRKEGPDGYTF.

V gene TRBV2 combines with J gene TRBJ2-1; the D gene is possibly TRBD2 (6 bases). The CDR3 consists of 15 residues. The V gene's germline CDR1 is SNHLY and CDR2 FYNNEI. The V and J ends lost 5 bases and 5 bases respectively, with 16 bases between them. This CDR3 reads CASSTRGGRNNEQFF. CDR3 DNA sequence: TGTGCCAGCAGTACACGCGGAGGGCGAAACAATGAGCAGTTCTTC.

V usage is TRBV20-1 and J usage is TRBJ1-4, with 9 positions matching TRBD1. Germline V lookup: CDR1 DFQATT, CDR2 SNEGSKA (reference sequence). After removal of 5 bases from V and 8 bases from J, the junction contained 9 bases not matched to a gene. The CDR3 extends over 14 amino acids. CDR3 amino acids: CSASPGQGREKLFF. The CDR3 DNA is TGCAGTGCTTCGCCGGGACAGGGTCGGGAAAAACTGTTTTTT.

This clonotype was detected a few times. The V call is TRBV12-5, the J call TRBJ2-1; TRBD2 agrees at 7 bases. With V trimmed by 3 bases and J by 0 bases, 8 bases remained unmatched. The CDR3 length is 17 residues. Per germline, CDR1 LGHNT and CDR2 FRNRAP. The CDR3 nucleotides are TGTGCTAGTGGTTTTGGCCTAGCGGAAAGCTCCTACAATGAGCAGTTCTTC. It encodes CASGFGLAESSYNEQFF.

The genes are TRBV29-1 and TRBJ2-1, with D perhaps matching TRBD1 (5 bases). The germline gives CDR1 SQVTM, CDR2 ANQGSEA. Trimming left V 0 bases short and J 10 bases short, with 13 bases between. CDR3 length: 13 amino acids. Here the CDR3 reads CSVEDTGYYEQFF. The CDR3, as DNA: TGCAGCGTTGAAGACACAGGCTATTACGAGCAGTTCTTC.

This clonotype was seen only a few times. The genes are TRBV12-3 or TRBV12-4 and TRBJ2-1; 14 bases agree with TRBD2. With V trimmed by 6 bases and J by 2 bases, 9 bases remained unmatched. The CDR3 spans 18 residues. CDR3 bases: TGTGCCAGCAGCAGCGGGACTAGCGGGAGTCGAGCCTACAATGAGCAGTTCTTC. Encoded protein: CASSSGTSGSRAYNEQFF.

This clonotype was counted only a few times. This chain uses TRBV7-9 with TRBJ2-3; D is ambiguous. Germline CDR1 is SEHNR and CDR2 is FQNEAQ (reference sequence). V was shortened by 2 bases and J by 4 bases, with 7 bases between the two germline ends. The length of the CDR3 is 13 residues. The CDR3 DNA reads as TGTGCCAGCAGCTTATTCCAGCCAGATACGCAGTATTTT. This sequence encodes CASSLFQPDTQYF.

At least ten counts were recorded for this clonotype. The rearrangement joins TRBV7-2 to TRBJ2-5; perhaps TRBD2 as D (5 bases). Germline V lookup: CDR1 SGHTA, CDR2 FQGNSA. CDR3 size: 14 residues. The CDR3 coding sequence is TGTGCTAGCGCCCGAGCGGTCCTCCCAGAGACCCAGTACTTC. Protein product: CASARAVLPETQYF.

The CDR3 loop reads CASSLYGPTRAYEQYF. The DNA of the CDR3 is TGTGCCAGCAGCTTATACGGCCCCACAAGGGCCTACGAGCAGTACTTC. The V call is TRBV7-9, the J call TRBJ2-7; the D is unclear. The CDR3 has 16 residues. V was shortened by 2 bases and J by 2 bases, with 16 bases between the two germline ends. Per germline, CDR1 SEHNR and CDR2 FQNEAQ (reference sequence).

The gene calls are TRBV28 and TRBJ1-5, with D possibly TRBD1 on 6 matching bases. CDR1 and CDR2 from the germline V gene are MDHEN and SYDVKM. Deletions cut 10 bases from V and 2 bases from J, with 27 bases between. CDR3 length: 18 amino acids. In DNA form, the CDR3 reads TGTGCCAACATGCTACCGGGACACCCCCTAGGGCGCAATCAGCCCCAGCATTTT. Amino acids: CANMLPGHPLGRNQPQHF.

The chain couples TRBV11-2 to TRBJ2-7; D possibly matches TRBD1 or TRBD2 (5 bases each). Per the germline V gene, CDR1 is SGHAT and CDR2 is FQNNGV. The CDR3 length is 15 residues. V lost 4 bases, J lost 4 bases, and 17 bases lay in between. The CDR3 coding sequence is TGTGCCAGCAGCTGGCCAACCGGGGCCGTTTACGAGCAGTACTTC. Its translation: CASSWPTGAVYEQYF.

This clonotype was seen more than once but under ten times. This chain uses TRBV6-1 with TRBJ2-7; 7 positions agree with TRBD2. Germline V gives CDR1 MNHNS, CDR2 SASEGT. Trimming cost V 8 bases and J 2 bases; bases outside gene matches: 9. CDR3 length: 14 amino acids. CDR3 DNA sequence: TGTGCCAGCGGCCCCGAGCGGGGTACCTACGAGCAGTACTTC. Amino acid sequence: CASGPERGTYEQYF.

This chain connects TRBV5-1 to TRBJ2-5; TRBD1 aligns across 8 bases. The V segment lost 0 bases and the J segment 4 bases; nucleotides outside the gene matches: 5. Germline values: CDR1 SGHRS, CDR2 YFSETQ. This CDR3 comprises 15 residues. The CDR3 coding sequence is TGCGCCAGCAGCTTGGGTCAGGGGGCCTCAGAGACCCAGTACTTC. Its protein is CASSLGQGASETQYF.

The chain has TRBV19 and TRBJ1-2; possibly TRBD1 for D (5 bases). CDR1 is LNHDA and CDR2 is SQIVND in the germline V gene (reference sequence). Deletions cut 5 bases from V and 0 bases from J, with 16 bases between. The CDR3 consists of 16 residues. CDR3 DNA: TGTGCCAGTAGTCCGGGAGGCCAGGGAGCTAACTATGGCTACACCTTC. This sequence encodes CASSPGGQGANYGYTF. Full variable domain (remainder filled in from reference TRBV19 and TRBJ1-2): DGGITQSPKYLFRKEGQNVTLSCEQNLNHDAMYWYRQDPGQGLRLIYYSQIVNDFQKGDIAEGYSVSREKKESFPLTVTSAQKNPTAFYLCASSPGGQGANYGYTFGSGTRLTVV.

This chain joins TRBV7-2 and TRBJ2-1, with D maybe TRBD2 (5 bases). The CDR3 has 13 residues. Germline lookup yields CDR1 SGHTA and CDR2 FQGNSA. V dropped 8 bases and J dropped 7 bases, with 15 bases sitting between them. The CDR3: CASCQAVVNEQFF. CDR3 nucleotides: TGTGCCAGCTGCCAAGCGGTGGTAAATGAGCAGTTCTTC.

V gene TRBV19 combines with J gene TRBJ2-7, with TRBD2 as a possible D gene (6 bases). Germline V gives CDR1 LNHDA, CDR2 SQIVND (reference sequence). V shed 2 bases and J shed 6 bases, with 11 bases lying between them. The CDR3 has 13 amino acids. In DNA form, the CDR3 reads TGTGCCAGTAGTATACAAGCCGGGGGCGAGCAGTACTTC. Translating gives CASSIQAGGEQYF.

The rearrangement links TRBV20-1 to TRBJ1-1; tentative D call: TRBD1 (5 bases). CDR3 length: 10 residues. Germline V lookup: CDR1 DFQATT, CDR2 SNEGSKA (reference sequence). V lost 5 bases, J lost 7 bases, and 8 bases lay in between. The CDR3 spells CSAWDREAFF. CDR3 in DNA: TGCAGTGCTTGGGACCGTGAAGCTTTCTTT.

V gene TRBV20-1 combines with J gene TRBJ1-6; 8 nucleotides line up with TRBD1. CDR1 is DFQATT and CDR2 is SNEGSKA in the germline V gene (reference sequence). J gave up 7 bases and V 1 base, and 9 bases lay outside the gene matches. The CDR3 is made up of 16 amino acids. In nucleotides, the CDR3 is TGCAGTGCTAGAGGGAGGGGGGACAGGTCAAATTCACCCCTCCACTTT. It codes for CSARGRGDRSNSPLHF.

This CDR3 is CASSYSIKAGYSYEQYF. Here the CDR3 DNA reads TGTGCCAGCAGTTACTCGATAAAGGCGGGATACTCCTACGAGCAGTACTTC. V and J are TRBV6-2 or TRBV6-3 and TRBJ2-7; possible D gene TRBD2, 6 bases. V was cut by 0 bases and J by 0 bases, with 15 bases left in between. The CDR3 runs to 17 residues. CDR1 and CDR2 (germline): MNHEY, SVGEGT.

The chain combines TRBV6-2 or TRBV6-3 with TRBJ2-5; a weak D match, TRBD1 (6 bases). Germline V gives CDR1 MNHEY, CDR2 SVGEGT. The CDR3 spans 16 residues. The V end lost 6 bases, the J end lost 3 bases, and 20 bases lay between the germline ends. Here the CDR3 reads CASSRPPGVGEETQYF. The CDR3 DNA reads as TGTGCCAGCAGCCGCCCCCCAGGGGTGGGGGAAGAGACCCAGTACTTC.

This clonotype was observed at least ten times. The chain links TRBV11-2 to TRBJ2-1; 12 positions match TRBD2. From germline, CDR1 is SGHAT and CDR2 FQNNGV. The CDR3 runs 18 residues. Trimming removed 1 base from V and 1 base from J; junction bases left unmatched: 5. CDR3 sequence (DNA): TGTGCCAGCAGCTTAGTAACCCTAGCGGGAGGGTCCTACAATGAGCAGTTCTTC. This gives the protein CASSLVTLAGGSYNEQFF.

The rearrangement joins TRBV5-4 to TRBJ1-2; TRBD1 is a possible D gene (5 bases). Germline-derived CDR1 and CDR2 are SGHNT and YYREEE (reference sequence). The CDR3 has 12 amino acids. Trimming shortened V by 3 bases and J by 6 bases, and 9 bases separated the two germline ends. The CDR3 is CASSWDVNGYTF. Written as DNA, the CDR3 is TGTGCCAGCAGCTGGGACGTAAATGGCTACACCTTC.

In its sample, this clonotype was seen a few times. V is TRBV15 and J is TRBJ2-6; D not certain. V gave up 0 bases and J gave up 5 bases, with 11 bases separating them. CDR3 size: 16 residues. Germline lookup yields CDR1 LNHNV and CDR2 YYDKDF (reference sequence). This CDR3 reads CATSRDNSGWANVLTF. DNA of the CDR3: TGTGCCACCAGCAGAGACAACTCTGGCTGGGCCAACGTCCTGACTTTC.